This TCR beta chain stems from a study of identifying expanded T cells in peripheral blood. The germline V gene has CDR1 MNHEY and CDR2 SMNVEV (reference sequence). CDR3 length equals 13 residues. Trimming took off 2 bases at V and 6 bases at J, with 9 bases between the two ends. Sequenced by immunoSEQ multiplex PCR; TCRdb stores in-frame clones only, minus some. The data show about 58,000 clones, with approximately 89% seen just once and around 3.5% held by the top ten. The chain has TRBV27 and TRBJ2-3; D is unresolved. The clonotype originates from a person between 18 and 75 years old in good health. Material: blood. The CDR3 loop reads CASSLESWDTQYF. DNA for the CDR3: TGTGCCAGCAGTTTAGAATCGTGGGATACGCAGTATTTT.